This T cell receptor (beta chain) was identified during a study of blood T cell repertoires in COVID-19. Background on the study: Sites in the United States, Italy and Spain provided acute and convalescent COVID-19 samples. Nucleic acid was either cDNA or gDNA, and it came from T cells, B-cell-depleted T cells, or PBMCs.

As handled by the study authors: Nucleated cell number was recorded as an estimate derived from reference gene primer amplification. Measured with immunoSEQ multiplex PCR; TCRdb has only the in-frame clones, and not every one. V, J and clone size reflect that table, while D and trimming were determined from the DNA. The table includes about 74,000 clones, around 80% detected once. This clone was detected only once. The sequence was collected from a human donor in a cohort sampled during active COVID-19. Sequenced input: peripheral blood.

The CDR3 region has the DNA TGTGCCAGCAAGGGGACAGGGGTCTACGAGCAGTACTTC. Protein product: CASKGTGVYEQYF. The rearrangement links TRBV12-3 or TRBV12-4 to TRBJ2-7; 10 bases agree with TRBD1. The CDR3 contains 13 residues. Losses at the gene ends were 7 bases for V and 3 bases for J; bases not matched to a gene: 3.